This is a list of T cell receptor beta chains from one sample in a study of OX40 agonist ivuxolimab in advanced cancers. Clones were sequenced by immunoSEQ multiplex PCR, and TCRdb holds only the in-frame ones, with some missing. The table shows approximately 37,000 clones, with over 80% occurring only once. This sample comprised CD4+ or CD8+ T cells sorted from blood, obtained in a trial of the OX40 agonist ivuxolimab. Every receptor here comes from an adult with an advanced solid tumor such as melanoma, head and neck, liver or kidney cancer. Both conserved end residues are part of each CDR3. Each record gives: CDR3 length, clone size, D gene, J gene, V gene, CDR3 DNA, CDR3 protein. D genes are given only for firm matches. Clone size appears in some rows only: once, few, many, or a class for an expanded clone.

length: 15; size: -; D: -; J: TRBJ1-5; V: TRBV15; DNA: TGTGCCACCAGCAGAGACCCCAGATCCAATCAGCCCCAGCATTTT; CDR3: CATSRDPRSNQPQHF
length: 15; size: -; D: TRBD2; J: TRBJ2-3; V: TRBV5-6; DNA: TGTGCCAGCAGCTTAGGACTAGCGGGAGCGGATACGCAGTATTTT; CDR3: CASSLGLAGADTQYF
length: 13; size: -; D: -; J: TRBJ1-5; V: TRBV15; DNA: TGTGCCACCAGCAGAGGGGCAGATCAGCCCCAGCATTTT; CDR3: CATSRGADQPQHF
length: 15; size: -; D: TRBD2; J: TRBJ2-7; V: TRBV28; DNA: TGTGCCAGCCAACCTCGGACTAGCGGGTCTTACGAGCAGTACTTC; CDR3: CASQPRTSGSYEQYF
length: 15; size: few; D: TRBD1; J: TRBJ1-1; V: TRBV18; DNA: TGTGCCAGCTCACTATTGACAGGGGAGAGCACTGAAGCTTTCTTT; CDR3: CASSLLTGESTEAFF
length: 13; size: -; D: TRBD1; J: TRBJ1-1; V: TRBV10-1; DNA: TGCGCCAGCAGTGAACAGGGGAGCACTGAAGCTTTCTTT; CDR3: CASSEQGSTEAFF
length: 14; size: -; D: -; J: TRBJ1-1; V: TRBV6-4; DNA: TGTGCCAGCAGTCCCCAAGGGGGGTTTGATGAAGCTTTCTTT; CDR3: CASSPQGGFDEAFF
length: 17; size: once; D: TRBD2; J: TRBJ2-6; V: TRBV19; DNA: TGTGCCAGTAGTAGCCTAGCGGGACTCTCTGGGGCCAACGTCCTGACTTTC; CDR3: CASSSLAGLSGANVLTF
length: 14; size: -; D: -; J: TRBJ2-7; V: TRBV7-9; DNA: TGTGCCAGCAGCTTAGTGGCGAAGGGAACCGAGCAGTACTTC; CDR3: CASSLVAKGTEQYF
length: 15; size: -; D: -; J: TRBJ2-7; V: TRBV6-5; DNA: TGTGCCAGCAGTTACGGAAGGGAAGGGGCTTACGAGCAGTACTTC; CDR3: CASSYGREGAYEQYF
length: 13; size: few; D: TRBD1; J: TRBJ2-7; V: TRBV6-1; DNA: TGTGCCAGCAAAGGACAGGGCTCCTACGAGCAGTACTTC; CDR3: CASKGQGSYEQYF
length: 17; size: few; D: -; J: TRBJ1-3; V: TRBV14; DNA: TGTGCCAGCAGCCAAGATACTGGGACCACTTTTGGAAACACCATATATTTT; CDR3: CASSQDTGTTFGNTIYF
length: 15; size: few; D: -; J: TRBJ2-3; V: TRBV5-1; DNA: TGCGCCAGCAGCTTGGTGGGTAGCGGTACAGATACGCAGTATTTT; CDR3: CASSLVGSGTDTQYF
length: 11; size: few; D: -; J: TRBJ2-1; V: TRBV7-2; DNA: TGTGCCAGCACGACAGGCAATGAGCAGTTCTTC; CDR3: CASTTGNEQFF
length: 11; size: -; D: -; J: TRBJ2-7; V: TRBV20-1; DNA: TGCAGTGCCTGGGGACCCCTGGAGCAGTACTTC; CDR3: CSAWGPLEQYF
length: 12; size: -; D: -; J: TRBJ2-3; V: TRBV4-1; DNA: TGCGCCAGCAGCCTGGAGGGGGATACGCAGTATTTT; CDR3: CASSLEGDTQYF
length: 18; size: -; D: TRBD2; J: TRBJ2-3; V: TRBV4-1; DNA: TGCGCCAGCAGCCAAGCCCACCGAACTAGCGGGAGCACAGATACGCAGTATTTT; CDR3: CASSQAHRTSGSTDTQYF
length: 14; size: -; D: -; J: TRBJ2-7; V: TRBV5-6; DNA: TGTGCCAGCAGCTTGGCCGGCAGTTCCTACGAGCAGTACTTC; CDR3: CASSLAGSSYEQYF